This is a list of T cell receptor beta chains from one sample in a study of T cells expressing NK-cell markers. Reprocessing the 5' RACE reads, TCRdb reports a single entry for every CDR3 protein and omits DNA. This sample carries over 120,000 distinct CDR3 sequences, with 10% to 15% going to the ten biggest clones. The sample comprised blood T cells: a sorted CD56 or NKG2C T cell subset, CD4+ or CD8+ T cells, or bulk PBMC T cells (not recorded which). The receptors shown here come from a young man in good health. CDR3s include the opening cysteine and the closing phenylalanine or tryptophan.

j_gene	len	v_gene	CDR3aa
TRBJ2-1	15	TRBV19	CASSTLGTGVGEQFF
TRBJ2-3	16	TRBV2	CASIKGLAGSTDTQYF
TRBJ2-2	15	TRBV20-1	CSARDRDRNTGELFF
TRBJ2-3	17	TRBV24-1	CATSDFGTSGSTDTQYF
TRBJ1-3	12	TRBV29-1	CSVESLQNTIYF
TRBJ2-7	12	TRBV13	CASSLGSGEQYF
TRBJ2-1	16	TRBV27	CASSYLGGSSYNEQFF
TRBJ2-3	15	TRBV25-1	CASSELWGGTDTQYF
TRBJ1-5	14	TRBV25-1	CASSELTSNQPQHF
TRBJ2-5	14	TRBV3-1	CASSQAPTRETQYF
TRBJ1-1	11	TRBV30	CAGYSNTEAFF
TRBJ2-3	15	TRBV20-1	CSARDVAGVTDTQYF
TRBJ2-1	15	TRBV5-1	CASSLAPSLGNEQFF
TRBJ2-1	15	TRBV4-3	CASSRDGTTDNEQFF
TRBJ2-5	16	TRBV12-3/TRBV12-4	CASSLSWTSGLETQYF
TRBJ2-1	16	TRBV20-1	CSASEEGGGPYNEQFF
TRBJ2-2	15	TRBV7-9	CASSRWVAETGELFF
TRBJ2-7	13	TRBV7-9	CASSPDILYEQYF
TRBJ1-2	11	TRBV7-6	CVTGGRNGYTF
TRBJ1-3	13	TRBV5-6	CASSSLNFDTIYF
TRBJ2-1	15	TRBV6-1	CASRDRDISYNEQFF
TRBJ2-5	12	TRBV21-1	CASSKARETQYF
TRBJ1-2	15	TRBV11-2	CASSLLGSSSEGYTF
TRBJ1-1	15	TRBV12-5	CASGLVGSGGDEAFF
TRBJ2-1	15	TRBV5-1	CASSLAAETYNEQFF
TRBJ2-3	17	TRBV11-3	CASSLDPPGASTDTQYF
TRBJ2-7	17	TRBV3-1	CASSQDLSGRAPGEQYF
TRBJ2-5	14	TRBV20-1	CSAREVGKGETQYF
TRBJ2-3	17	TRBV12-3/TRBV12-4	CASRHTRLAGPPDTQYF
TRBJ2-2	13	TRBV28	CASSWGDTGELFF
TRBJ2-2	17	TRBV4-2	CASSHHGPGLLPGELFF
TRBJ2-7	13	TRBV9	CASSVGTGVEQYF
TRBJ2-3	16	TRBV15	CATSSPDRGRTDTQYF
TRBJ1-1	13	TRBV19	CASSIMRNTEAFF
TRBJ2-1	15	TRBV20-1	CSASLISGRYSEQFF
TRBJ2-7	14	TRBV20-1	CSANAPSGSDEQYF
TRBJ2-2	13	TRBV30	CAWSAGVTGELFF
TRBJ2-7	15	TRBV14	CASSQVSGVGYEQYF
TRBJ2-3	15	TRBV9	CASSVEGTGPDTQYF
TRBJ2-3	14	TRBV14	CASSLGNYPDTQYF
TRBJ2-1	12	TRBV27	CASSTGRNEQFF
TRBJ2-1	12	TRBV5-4	CASSQGADEQFF
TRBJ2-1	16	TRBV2	CASAIPTDRGENEQFF
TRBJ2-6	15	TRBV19	CASSTTLAGANVLTF
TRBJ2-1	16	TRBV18	CASSNELAGGDTEQFF
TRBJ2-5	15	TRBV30	CAWSVSSLGWETQYF
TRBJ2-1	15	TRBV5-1	CASSLYGTPYNEQFF
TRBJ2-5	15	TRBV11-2	CASSSTSGVQETQYF
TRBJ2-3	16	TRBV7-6	CASSRGTTPSTDTQYF
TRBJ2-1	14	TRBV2	CASSGGISHNEQFF
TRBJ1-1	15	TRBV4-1	CASSQDEGRFTEAFF
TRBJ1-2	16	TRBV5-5	CASSVGDRGLLYGYTF
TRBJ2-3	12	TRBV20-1	CSAEEGLDTQYF
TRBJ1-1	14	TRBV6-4	CASGRQGWNTEAFF
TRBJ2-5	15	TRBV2	CASSAPGLAGETQYF